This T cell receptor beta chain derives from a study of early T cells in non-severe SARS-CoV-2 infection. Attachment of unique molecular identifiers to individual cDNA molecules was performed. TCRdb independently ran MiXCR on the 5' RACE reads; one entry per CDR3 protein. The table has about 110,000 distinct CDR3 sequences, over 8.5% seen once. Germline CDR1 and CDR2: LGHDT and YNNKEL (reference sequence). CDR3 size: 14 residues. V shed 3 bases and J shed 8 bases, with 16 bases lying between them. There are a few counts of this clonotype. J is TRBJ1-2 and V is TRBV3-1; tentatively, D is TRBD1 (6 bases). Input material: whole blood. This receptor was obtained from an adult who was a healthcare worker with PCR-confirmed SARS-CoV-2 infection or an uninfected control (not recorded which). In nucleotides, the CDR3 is TGTGCCAGCAGCCACACCACAGGGCTTTGGGGCTACACCTTC. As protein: CASSHTTGLWGYTF.